This entry features one T cell receptor beta chain sequence. Its cognate antigen is unknown. In germline, CDR1 is SGHNT, CDR2 YENEEA. With V trimmed by 2 bases and J by 0 bases, 2 bases remained unmatched. CDR3 length: 15 amino acids. This was a deep-level run. Some clones are missing from TCRdb's copy, which holds only in-frame ones; the method was immunoSEQ multiplex PCR. The sample shows about 980,000 clones, about three quarters of them seen only once. This record belongs to a study of shared clonotypes between healthy human individuals. Study observations and caveats: It was observed that 5% to 6.5% of naive CD4 clonotypes were shared across several donors.

The chain carries TRBV11-3 and TRBJ2-5, with TRBD2 matching over 8 bases. The sequenced material came from memory CD4+ T cells sorted from blood. Subset described: CD45RA-negative fraction. The clonotype comes from a man younger than 30 in good health. DNA for the CDR3: TGTGCCAGCAGCTTATCAGCGGGGGACCAAGAGACCCAGTACTTC. Translation gives CASSLSAGDQETQYF.